Shown below are 4 T cell receptor beta chains from a single sample sequenced in a study of T cells after posttransplantation cyclophosphamide. Repertoires were generated with immunoSEQ multiplex PCR, while TCRdb's copy carries only in-frame clones and drops some. The sample shows about 39,000 clones, none of them appearing just once. Sequenced material: PBMCs. These receptors came from a woman aged 45-65 years in good health and a related stem cell transplant donor.

Many counts were recorded for this clone. The genes are TRBV6-1 and TRBJ1-2; possibly TRBD1 for D (5 bases). CDR1 is MNHNS, CDR2 SASEGT, per germline. The CDR3 is 15 amino acids. Trimming took 1 base from V and 8 from J, leaving 17 bases between them. CDR3: CASSEEAGQAMGYTF. The CDR3 DNA reads as TGTGCCAGCAGTGAAGAGGCAGGACAAGCTATGGGCTACACCTTC.

This clone was seen ten or more times. V usage is TRBV2 and J usage is TRBJ1-1; no reliable D call. This CDR3 spans 14 amino acids. CDR1 SNHLY and CDR2 FYNNEI come from the germline V gene. V dropped 7 bases and J dropped 4 bases, with 16 bases sitting between them. CDR3 DNA: TGTGCCAGCACCAGGTCGGTTGAGATCACTGAAGCTTTCTTT. Amino acids: CASTRSVEITEAFF.

This clone was detected only a few times. The gene calls are TRBV12-5 and TRBJ2-7; 12 bases match TRBD1. The germline gives CDR1 LGHNT, CDR2 FRNRAP. The CDR3 has 19 amino acids. With V trimmed by 2 bases and J by 2 bases, 13 bases remained unmatched. CDR3 in amino acids: CASGLSPGQGAHYPYEQYF. The DNA for the CDR3 is TGTGCTAGTGGTTTGAGCCCGGGACAGGGGGCTCATTATCCCTACGAGCAGTACTTC.

The CDR3 bases are TGTGCCAGCAGTTCGGGTGGGGGCTATGAGCAGTTCTTC. Translated: CASSSGGGYEQFF. The chain couples TRBV27 to TRBJ2-1, with D possibly being TRBD1 (6 bases). CDR1 MNHEY and CDR2 SMNVEV come from the germline V gene (reference sequence). V was trimmed by 4 bases and J by 8 bases, leaving 12 bases between them. There are 13 residues in the CDR3.